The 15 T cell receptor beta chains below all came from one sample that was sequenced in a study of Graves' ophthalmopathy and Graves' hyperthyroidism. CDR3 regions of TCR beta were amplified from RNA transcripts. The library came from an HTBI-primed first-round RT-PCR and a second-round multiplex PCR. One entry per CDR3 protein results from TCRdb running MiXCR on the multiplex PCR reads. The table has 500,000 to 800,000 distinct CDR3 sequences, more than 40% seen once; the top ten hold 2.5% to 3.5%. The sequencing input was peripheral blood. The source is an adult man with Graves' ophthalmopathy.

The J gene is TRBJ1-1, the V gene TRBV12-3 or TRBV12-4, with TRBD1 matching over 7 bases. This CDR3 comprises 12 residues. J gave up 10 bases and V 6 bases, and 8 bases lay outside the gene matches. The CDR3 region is CASSPREGAAFF. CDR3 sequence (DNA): TGTGCCAGCAGCCCCCGGGAGGGGGCAGCTTTCTTT.

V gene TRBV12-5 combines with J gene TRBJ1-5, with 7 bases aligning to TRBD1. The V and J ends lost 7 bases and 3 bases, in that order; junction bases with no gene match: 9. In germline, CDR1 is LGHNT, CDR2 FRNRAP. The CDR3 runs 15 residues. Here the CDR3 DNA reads TGTGCTAGTGCTCTGACAGGGACTTCCAATCAGCCCCAGCATTTT. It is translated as CASALTGTSNQPQHF. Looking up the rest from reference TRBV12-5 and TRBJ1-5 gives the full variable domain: DARVTQTPRHKVTEMGQEVTMRCQPILGHNTVFWYRQTMMQGLELLAYFRNRAPLDDSGMPKDRFSAEMPDATLATLKIQPSEPRDSAVYFCASALTGTSNQPQHFGDGTRLSIL.

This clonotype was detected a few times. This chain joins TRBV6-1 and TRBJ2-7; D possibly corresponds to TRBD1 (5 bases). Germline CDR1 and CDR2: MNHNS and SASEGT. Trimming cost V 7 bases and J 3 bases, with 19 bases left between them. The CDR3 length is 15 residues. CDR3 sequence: CASTRKGSVSYEQYF. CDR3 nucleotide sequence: TGTGCCAGCACGCGTAAGGGGTCAGTCAGCTACGAGCAGTACTTC.

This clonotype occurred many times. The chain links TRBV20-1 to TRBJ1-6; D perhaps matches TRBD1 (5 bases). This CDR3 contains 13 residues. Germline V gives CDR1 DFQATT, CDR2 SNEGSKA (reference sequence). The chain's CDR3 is CGGHSTNNSPLHF. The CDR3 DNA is TGCGGCGGACACTCCACCAATAATTCACCCCTCCACTTT.

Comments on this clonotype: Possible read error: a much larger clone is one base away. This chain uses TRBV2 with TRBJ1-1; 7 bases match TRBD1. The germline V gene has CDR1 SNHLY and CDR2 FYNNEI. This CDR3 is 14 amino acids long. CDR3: CASSADRRVDEALF. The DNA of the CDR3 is TGTGCCAGCAGTGCGGACAGGAGAGTGGATGAAGCTCTCTTT.

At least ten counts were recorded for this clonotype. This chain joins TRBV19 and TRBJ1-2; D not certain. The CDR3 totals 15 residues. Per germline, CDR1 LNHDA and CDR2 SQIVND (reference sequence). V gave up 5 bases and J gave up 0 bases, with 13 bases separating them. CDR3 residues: CASSGHKTTNYGYTF. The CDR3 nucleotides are TGTGCCAGTAGTGGGCACAAGACCACTAACTATGGCTACACCTTC.

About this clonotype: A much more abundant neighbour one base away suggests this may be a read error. The CDR3 here is CAIRGTGETYEQCF. In DNA, the CDR3 is TGTGCCATCAGGGGGACAGGGGAGACCTACGAGCAGTGCTTC. The V call is TRBV10-3, the J call TRBJ2-7; 10 nucleotides align to TRBD1. This CDR3 spans 14 amino acids. The germline gives CDR1 ENHRY, CDR2 SYGVKD.

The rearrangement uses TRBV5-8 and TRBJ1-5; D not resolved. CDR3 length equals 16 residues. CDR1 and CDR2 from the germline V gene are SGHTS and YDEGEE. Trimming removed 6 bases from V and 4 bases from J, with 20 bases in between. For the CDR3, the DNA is TGTGCCAGCACTCGACCCCCGAGGGCAAGTAATCAGCCCCAGCATTTT. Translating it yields CASTRPPRASNQPQHF.

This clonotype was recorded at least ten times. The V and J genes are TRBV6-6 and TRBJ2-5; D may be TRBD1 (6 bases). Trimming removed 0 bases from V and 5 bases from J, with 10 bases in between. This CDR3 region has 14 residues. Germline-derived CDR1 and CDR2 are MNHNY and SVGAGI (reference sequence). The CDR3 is CASSYSRGSETQYF. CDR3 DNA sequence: TGTGCCAGCAGTTACTCGAGGGGGTCGGAGACCCAGTACTTC.

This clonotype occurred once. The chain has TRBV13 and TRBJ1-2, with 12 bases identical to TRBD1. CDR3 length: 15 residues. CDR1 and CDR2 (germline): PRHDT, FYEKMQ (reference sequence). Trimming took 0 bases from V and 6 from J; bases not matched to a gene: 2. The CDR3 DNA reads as TGTGCCAGCAGCTTAGGGGGGACAGGGGGCAATGGCTACACCTTC. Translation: CASSLGGTGGNGYTF.

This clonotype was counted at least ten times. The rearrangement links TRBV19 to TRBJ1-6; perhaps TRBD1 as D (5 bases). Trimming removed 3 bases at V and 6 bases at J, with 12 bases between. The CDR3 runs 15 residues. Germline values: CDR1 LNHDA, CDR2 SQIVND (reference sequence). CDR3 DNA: TGTGCCAGTAGTATTACAGTCCAGGGTAATTCACCCCTCCACTTT. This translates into CASSITVQGNSPLHF.

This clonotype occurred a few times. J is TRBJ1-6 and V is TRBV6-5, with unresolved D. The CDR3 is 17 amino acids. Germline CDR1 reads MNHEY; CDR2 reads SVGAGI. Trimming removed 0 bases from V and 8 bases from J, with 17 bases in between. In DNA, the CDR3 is TGTGCCAGCAGTTACTCGAGTTCTTCGGCAGGTTATTCACCCCTCCACTTT. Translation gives CASSYSSSSAGYSPLHF.

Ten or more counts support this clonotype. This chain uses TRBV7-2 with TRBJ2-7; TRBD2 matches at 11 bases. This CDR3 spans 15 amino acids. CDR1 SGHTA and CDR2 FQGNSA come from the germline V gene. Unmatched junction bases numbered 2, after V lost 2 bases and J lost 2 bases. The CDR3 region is CASSLLAGGPYEQYF. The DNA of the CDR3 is TGTGCCAGCAGCTTACTAGCGGGGGGACCCTACGAGCAGTACTTC.

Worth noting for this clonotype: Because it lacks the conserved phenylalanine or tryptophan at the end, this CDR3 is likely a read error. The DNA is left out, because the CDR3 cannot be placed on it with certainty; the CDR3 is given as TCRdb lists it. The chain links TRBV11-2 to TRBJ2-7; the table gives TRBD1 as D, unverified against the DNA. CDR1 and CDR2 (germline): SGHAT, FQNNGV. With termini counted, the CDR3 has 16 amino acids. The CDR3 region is CASSLGGGMSSYEREL.

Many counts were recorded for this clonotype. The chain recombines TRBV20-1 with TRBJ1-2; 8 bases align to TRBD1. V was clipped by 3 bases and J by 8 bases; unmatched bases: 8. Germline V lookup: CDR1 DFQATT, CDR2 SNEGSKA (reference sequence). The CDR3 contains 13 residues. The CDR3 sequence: CSASPQGAWGYTF. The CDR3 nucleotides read TGCAGTGCTAGTCCGCAGGGGGCATGGGGCTACACCTTC.